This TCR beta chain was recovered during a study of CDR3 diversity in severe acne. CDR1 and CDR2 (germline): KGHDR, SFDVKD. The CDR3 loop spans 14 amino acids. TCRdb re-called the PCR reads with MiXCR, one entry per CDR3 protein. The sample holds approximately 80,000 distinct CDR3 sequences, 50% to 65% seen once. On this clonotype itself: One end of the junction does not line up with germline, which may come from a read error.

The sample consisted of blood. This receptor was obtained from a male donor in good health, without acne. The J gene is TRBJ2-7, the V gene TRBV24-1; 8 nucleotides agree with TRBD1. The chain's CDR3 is CAASADRGPYEQYF. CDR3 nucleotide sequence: TGTGCCGCCAGTGCCGACAGGGGTCCCTACGAGCAGTACTTC.